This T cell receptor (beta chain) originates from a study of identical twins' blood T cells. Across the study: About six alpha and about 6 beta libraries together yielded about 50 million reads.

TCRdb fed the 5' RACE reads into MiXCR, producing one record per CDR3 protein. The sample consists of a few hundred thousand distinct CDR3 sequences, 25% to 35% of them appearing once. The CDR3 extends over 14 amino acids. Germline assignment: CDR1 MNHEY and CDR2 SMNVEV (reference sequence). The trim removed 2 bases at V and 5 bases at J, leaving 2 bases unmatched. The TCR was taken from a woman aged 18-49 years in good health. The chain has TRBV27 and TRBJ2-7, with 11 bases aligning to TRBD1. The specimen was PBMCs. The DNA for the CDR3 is TGTGCCAGCAGTTTACGGGACAGGGGGGACGAGCAGTACTTC. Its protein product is CASSLRDRGDEQYF.